This T cell receptor (beta chain) derives from a study of blood T cell repertoires in COVID-19. Across the whole study: In each case, the material was cDNA or gDNA derived from T cells, B-cell-depleted T cells, or PBMCs.

Cohorts were based on clinical histories the participants reported. Two negative PCRs, clearance, or symptom resolution were required of recovered Cohort 3 donors. In the authors' workflow: It was from reference gene primer amplification that nucleated cell counts were estimated. Profiled with immunoSEQ multiplex PCR; TCRdb holds only in-frame clones, not every one. That table supplies the V and J calls and clone size; D and trimming were determined from the DNA. Among fewer than 250,000 clones listed, roughly 83% were seen once. Looked up from germline, CDR1 is SGHAT and CDR2 is FQDESV (reference sequence). J lost 10 bases, V lost 1 base, and 11 bases had no gene match. The CDR3 is made up of 16 amino acids.

This chain links TRBV11-1 with TRBJ2-1; TRBD2 matches at 9 bases. The source material was PBMCs or T cells enriched from blood (not recorded which). The receptor's source is a woman under 40 who had recovered from COVID-19. The chain's CDR3 is CASSLEWASGVGEQFF. The CDR3 nucleotides read TGTGCCAGCAGCTTAGAATGGGCTAGCGGGGTTGGGGAGCAGTTCTTC.